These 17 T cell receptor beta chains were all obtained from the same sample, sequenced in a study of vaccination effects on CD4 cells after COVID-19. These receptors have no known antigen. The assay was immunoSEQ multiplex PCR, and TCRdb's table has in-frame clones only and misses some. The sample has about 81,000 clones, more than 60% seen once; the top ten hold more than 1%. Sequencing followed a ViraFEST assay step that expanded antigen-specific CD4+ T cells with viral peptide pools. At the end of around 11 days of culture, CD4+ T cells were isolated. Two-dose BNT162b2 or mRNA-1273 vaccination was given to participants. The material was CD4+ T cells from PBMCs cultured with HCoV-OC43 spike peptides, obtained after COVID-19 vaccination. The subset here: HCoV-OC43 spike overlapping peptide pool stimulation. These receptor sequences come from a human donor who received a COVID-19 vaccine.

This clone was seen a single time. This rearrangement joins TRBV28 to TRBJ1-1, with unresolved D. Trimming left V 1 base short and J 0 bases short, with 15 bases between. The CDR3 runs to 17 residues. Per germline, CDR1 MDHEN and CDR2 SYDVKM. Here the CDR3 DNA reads TGTGCCAGCAGTTTATCGAGCGTAGCCGTCATGAACACTGAAGCTTTCTTT. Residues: CASSLSSVAVMNTEAFF. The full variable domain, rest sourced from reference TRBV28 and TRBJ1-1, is DVKVTQSSRYLVKRTGEKVFLECVQDMDHENMFWYRQDPGLGLRLIYFSYDVKMKEKGDIPEGYSVSREKKERFSLILESASTNQTSMYLCASSLSSVAVMNTEAFFGQGTRLTVV.

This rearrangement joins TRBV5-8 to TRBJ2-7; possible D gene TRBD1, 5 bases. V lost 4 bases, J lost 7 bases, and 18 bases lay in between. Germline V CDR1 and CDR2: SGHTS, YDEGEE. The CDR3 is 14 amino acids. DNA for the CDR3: TGTGCCAGCAGCAACACCAACCTGTACAGGGAGCAGTACGTC. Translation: CASSNTNLYREQYV.

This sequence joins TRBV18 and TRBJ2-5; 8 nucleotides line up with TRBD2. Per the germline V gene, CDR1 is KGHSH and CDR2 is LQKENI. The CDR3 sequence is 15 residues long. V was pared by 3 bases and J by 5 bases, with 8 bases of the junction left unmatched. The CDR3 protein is CASSPLPGGAETQYF. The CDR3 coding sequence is TGTGCCAGCTCACCCCTCCCCGGGGGGGCCGAGACCCAGTACTTC.

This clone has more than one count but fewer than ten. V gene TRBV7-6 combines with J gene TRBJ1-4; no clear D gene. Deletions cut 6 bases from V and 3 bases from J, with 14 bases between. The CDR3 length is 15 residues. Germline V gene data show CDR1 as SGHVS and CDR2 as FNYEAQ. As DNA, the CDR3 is TGTGCCAGCAGTCCCCAGATCACAGCTAATGAAAAACTGTTTTTT. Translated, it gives CASSPQITANEKLFF.

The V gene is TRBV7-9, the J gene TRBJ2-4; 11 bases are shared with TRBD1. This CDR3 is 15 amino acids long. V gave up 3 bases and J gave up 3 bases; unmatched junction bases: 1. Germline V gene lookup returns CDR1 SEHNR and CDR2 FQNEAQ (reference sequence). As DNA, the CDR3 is TGTGCCAGCAGCTTCGGGACAGGGGGCAAAAACATTCAGTACTTC. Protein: CASSFGTGGKNIQYF.

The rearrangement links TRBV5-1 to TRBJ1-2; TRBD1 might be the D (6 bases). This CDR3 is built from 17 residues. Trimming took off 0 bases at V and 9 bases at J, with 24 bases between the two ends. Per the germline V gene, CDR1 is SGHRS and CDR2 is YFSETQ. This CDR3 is CASSLEGGTKQPESYTF. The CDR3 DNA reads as TGCGCCAGCAGCTTGGAAGGGGGGACAAAACAACCCGAGAGCTACACCTTC.

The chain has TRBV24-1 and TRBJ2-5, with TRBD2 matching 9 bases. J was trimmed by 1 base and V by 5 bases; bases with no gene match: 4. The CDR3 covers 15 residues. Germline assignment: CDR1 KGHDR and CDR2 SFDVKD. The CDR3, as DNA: TGTGCCACCAGTGTTCTAGCGGGGATCCAAGAGACCCAGTACTTC. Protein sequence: CATSVLAGIQETQYF.

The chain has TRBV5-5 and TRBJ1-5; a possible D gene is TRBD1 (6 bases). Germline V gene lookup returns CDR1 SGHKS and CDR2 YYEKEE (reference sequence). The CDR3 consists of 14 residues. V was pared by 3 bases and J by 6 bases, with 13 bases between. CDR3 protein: CASSSGGLSQPQHF. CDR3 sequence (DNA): TGTGCCAGCAGCTCGGGGGGGCTGTCTCAGCCCCAGCATTTT.

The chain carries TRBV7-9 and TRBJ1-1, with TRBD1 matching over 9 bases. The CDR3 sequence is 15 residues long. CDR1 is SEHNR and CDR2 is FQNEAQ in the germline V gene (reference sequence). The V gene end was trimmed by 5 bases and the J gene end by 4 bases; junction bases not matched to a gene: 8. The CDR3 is CASSPRTGVGTEAFF. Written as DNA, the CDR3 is TGTGCCAGCAGCCCAAGGACAGGGGTAGGCACTGAAGCTTTCTTT.

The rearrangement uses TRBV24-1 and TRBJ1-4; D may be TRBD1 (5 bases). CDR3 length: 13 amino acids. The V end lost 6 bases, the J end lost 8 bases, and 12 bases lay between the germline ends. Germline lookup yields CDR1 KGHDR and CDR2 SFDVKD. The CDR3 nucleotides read TGTGCCACCAGTTCCAGGGCCAGGGAAAAACTGTTTTTT. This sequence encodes CATSSRAREKLFF.

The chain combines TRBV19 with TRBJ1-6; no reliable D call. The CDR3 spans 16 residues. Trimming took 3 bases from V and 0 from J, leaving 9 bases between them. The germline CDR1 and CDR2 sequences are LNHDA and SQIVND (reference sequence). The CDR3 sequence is CASSIVTGSYNSPLHF. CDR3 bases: TGTGCCAGTAGTATTGTCACTGGCTCCTATAATTCACCCCTCCACTTT.

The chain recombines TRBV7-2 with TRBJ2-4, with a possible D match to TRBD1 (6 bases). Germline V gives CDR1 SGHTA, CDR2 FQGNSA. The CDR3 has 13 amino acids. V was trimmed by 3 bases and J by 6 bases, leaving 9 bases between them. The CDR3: CASSFRGSNIQYF. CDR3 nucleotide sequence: TGTGCCAGCAGCTTCAGGGGATCAAACATTCAGTACTTC.

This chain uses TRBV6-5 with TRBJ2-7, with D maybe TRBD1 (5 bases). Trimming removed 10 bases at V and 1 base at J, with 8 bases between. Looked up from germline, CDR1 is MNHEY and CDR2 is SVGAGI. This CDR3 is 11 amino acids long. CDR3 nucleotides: TGTGCCACAGACAGTTCCTACGAGCAGTACGTC. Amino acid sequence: CATDSSYEQYV.

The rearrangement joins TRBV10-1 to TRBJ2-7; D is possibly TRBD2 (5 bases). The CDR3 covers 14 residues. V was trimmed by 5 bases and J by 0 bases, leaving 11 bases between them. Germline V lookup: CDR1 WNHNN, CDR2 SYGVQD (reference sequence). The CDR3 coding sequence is TGCGCCAGCAGTCGGGGTTTTAACTCCTACGAGCAGTACGTC. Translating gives CASSRGFNSYEQYV.

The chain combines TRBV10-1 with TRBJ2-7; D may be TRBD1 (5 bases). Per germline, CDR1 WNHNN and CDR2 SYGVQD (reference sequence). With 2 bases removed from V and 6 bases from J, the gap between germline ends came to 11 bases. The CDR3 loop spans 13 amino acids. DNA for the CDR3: TGCGCCAGCAGTGAGATACAGGACGGCGAGCAGTACGTC. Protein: CASSEIQDGEQYV.

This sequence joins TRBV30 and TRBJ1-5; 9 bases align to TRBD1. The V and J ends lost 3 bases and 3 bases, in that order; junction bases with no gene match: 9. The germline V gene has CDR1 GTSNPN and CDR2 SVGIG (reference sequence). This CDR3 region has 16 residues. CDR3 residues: CAWSRDREIVNQPQHF. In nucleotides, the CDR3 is TGTGCCTGGAGCCGGGACAGGGAGATTGTCAATCAGCCCCAGCATTTT.

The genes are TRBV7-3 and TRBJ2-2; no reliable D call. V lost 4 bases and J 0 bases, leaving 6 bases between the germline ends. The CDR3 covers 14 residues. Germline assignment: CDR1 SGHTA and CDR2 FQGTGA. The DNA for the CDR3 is TGTGCCAGCAGCTCCCCCGCGAACACCGGGGAGCTGTTTTTT. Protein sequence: CASSSPANTGELFF.